This entry is about one T cell receptor (beta chain). What it binds is unknown. The CDR3 is 11 residues long. Germline V gene lookup returns CDR1 GTSNPN and CDR2 SVGIG (reference sequence). V lost 8 bases and J lost 3, with 11 bases in between. The PCR had 60 Vbeta and 13 Jbeta primers. Produced via immunoSEQ multiplex PCR; TCRdb's table is partial and in-frame only. This repertoire includes under 200,000 clones. These data are taken from a study of cytomegalovirus exposure and HLA in healthy donors. Broader study findings: Around 18,000 TCR beta sequences were associated with HLA alleles at 0.05 false discovery rate in a later analysis. DRB1 had the most TCR associations and HLA-C the fewest, a later analysis found, with rates varying by HLA locus.

The receptor was isolated from a man under 40 in good health and CMV-seronegative. The chain has TRBV30 and TRBJ2-7, with D perhaps matching TRBD1 (5 bases). The sample taken for sequencing was PBMCs. The CDR3 bases are TGTGCCGGGGCCAGCAGCTACGAGCAGTACTTC. This codes for CAGASSYEQYF.